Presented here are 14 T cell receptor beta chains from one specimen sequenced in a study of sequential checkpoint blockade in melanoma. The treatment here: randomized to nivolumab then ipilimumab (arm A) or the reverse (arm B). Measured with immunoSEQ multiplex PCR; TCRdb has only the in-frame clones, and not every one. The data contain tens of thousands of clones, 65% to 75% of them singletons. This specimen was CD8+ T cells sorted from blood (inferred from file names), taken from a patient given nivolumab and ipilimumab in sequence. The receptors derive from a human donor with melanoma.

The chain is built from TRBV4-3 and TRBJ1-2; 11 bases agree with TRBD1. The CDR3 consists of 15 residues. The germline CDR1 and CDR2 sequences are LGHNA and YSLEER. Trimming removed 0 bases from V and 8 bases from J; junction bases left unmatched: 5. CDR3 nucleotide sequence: TGCGCCAGCAGCCAAGATACGGGACAGGGGGGAGGCTACACCTTC. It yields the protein CASSQDTGQGGGYTF.

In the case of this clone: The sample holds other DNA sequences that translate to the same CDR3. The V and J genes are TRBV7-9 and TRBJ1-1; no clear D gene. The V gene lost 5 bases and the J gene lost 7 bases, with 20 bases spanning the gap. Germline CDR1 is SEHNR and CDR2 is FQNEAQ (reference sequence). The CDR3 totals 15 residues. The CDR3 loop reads CASSLVLSAADEAFF. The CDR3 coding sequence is TGTGCCAGCAGCCTAGTTCTTTCGGCGGCCGATGAAGCTTTCTTT.

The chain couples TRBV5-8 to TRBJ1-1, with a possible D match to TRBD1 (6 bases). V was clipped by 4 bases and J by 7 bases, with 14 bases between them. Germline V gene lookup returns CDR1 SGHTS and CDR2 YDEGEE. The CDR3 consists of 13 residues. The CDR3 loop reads CASSHTSQGEAFF. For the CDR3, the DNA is TGTGCCAGCAGCCATACATCACAGGGTGAAGCTTTCTTT.

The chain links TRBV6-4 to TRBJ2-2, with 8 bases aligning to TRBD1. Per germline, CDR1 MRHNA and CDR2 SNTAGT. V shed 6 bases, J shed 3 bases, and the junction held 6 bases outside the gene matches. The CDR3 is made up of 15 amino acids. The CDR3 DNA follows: TGTGCCAGCAGCCCAGGGGGCGTGGACACCGGGGAGCTGTTTTTT. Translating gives CASSPGGVDTGELFF.

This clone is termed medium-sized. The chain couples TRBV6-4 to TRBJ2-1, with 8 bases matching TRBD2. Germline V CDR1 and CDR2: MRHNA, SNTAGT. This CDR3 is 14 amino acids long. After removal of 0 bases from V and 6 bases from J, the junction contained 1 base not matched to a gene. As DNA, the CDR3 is TGTGCCAGCAGTGACTCCGGGACTAGCAATGAGCAGTTCTTC. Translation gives CASSDSGTSNEQFF.

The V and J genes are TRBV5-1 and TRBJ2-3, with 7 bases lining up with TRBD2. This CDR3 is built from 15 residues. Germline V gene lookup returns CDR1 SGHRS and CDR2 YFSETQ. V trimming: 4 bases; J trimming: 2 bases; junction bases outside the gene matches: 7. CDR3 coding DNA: TGCGCCAGCAGCCGGGGGGACTACCTCACAGATACGCAGTATTTT. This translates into CASSRGDYLTDTQYF.

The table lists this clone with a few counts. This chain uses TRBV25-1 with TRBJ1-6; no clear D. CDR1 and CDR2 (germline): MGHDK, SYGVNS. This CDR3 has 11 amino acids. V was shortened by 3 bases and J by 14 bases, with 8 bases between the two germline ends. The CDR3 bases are TGTGCCAGCAGTGAGGCGGCGGCCCTCCACTTT. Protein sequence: CASSEAAALHF.

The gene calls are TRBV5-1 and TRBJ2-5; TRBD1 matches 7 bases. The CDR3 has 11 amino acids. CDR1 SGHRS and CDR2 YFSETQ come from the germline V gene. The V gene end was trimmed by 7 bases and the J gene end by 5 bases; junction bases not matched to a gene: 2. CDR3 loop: CASQTGETQYF. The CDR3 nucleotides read TGCGCCAGCCAGACAGGGGAGACCCAGTACTTC.

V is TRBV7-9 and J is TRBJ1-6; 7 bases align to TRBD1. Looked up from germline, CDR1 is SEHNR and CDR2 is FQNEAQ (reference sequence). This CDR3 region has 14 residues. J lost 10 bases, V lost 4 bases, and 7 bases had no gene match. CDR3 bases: TGTGCCAGCAGCTCGACAGGGTTGGACTCACCCCTCCACTTT. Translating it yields CASSSTGLDSPLHF.

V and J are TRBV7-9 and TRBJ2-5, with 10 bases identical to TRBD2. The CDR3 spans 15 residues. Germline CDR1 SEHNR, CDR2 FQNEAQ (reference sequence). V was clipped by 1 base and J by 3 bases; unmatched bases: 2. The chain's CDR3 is CASSLVLAGEETQYF. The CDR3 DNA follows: TGTGCCAGCAGCTTAGTGCTAGCGGGGGAAGAGACCCAGTACTTC.

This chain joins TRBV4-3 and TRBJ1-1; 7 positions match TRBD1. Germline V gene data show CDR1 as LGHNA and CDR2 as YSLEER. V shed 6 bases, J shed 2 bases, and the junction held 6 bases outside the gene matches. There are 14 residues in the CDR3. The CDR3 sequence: CASRAGTDNTEAFF. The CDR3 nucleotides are TGCGCCAGCAGGGCCGGGACAGACAACACTGAAGCTTTCTTT.

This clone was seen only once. DNA of the CDR3: TGTGCCAGCAGACACGGACAGGGGGCCTACGAGCAGTACTTC. This translates into CASRHGQGAYEQYF. This chain uses TRBV6-5 with TRBJ2-7; TRBD1 agrees at 10 bases. V lost 6 bases and J lost 2; bases outside the gene matches: 4. This CDR3 is built from 14 residues. Germline V gene sequence: CDR1 MNHEY, CDR2 SVGAGI.

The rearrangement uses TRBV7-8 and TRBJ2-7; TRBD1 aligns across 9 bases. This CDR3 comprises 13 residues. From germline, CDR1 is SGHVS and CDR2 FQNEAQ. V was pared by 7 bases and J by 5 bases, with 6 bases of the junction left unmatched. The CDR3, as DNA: TGTGCCAGCACCGGGACAGGGAACAACGAGCAGTACTTC. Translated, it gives CASTGTGNNEQYF.

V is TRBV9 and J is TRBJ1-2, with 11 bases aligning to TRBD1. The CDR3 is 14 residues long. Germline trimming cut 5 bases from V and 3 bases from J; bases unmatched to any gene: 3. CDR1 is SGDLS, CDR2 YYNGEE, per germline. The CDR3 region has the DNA TGTGCCAGCAGGACGGGACAGGGGGACTATGGCTACACCTTC. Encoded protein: CASRTGQGDYGYTF.